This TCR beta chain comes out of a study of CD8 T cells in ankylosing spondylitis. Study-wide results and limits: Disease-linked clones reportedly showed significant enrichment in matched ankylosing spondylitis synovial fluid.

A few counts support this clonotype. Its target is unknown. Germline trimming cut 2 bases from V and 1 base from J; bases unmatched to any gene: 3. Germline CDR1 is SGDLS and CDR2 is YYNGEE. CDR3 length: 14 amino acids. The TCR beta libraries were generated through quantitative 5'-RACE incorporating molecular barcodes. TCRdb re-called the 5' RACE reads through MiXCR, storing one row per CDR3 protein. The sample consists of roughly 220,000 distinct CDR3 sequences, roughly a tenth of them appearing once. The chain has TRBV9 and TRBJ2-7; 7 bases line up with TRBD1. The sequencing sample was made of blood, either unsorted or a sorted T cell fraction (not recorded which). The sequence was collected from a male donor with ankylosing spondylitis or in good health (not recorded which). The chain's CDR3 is CASSVSGQSYEQYF. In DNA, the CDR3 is TGTGCCAGCAGCGTTTCGGGACAGTCCTACGAGCAGTACTTC. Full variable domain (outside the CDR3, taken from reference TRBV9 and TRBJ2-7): DSGVTQTPKHLITATGQRVTLRCSPRSGDLSVYWYQQSLDQGLQFLIQYYNGEERAKGNILERFSAQQFPDLHSELNLSSLELGDSALYFCASSVSGQSYEQYFGPGTRLTVT.